This TCR beta chain stems from a study of T cell responses to AZD1222 COVID-19 vaccine (dated by TCRdb to about 2021). Turning to the overall study: Because spike-specific TCR depth and breadth did not differ between the two schedules, AZD1222 recipients who got a second dose at roughly 4 weeks were pooled with those who got a second dose at roughly 12 weeks. A total of around 240 trial participants underwent TCR sequencing, of whom 207 received two doses of AZD1222 and about 26 received two doses of the MenACWY control vaccine. Trial participants were enrolled into age subgroups of 18-55, 56-69 and 70-plus years, which contained 148, 28 and 57 TCR-sequenced participants, respectively. What the research found in general, with its limitations: In the small 56-69-year group, the increase in depth fell short of significance, most likely because of low power. Epitopes outside the regions mutated in the B.1.351 and B.1.1.7 variants were reportedly recognized by nearly half of the unique spike-specific TCRs. Spike-specific TCR breadth and depth rose significantly after two AZD1222 doses compared with day 0 and with MenACWY recipients. Because no day 14 peak-response samples were available, repertoires were characterized only after the peak T cell response. Most participants were white British and females outnumbered males, and the authors suggested that clonal diversity may have been underestimated. CD4 TCRs associated with the vaccine covered the entire spike protein, and the dominant responses were in regions 160-218 and 743-854. Conclusions about previously exposed vaccinees were limited because only a handful of AZD1222 recipients were SARS-CoV-2 seropositive at baseline.

Reading the label with the study, this specimen's time point is: baseline before first vaccination. Vaccinee samples came from UK trials COV001 and COV002, including a single-blind randomized controlled phase 2/3 trial of AZD1222 (ChAdOx1 nCoV-19) in healthy adults. For TCRbeta chain sequencing, PBMC samples from trial participants were taken at day 0 and at day 28 after the second dose. V is clipped by 3 bases and J by 1 base, and the sequence between their germline boundaries is 10 bases long. The germline V gene yields SGDLS for CDR1 and YYNGEE for CDR2. The CDR3, cysteine through phenylalanine, is 14 amino acids long. The read is trimmed to its CDR3 DNA, 42 bases read in frame from base 1. With regard to this clone: This receptor's antigen is unknown. Base qualities are missing; no much larger clone stands one base away.

The CDR3 regions of human TCRbeta chains were analyzed by immunosequencing. The authors processed their data as follows. TCRs in the repertoires were compared against a reference library of SARS-CoV-2-specific TCRs that had been generated with the MIRA antigen-specificity platform. Breadth meant the fraction of unique TCRs that were SARS-CoV-2-associated, whereas depth meant the fraction of total T cells that were SARS-CoV-2-associated. Using the MIRA data, each spike-specific TCR was assigned both to the spike region to which the TCR was reactive and to a CD4 or CD8 class. Log10-transformed breadth and depth values were compared by one-way ANOVA with Sidak's multiple comparisons tests. TCRdb took over this immuneACCESS table, retaining in-frame rearrangements with V and J assigned. Such tables are incomplete; in checked studies, under half of the missing clones stem from an unresolved V gene, and the remainder is unexplained. The V and J calls and clone size come from that table; D and trimming were worked out from the DNA. The sample table records about 140,000 clones; around 89% of these occur just once. Approximately 4.5% of the sample belongs to the ten largest clones.

The rearranged segments are TRBV9 and TRBJ1-2, with no D gene named confidently. Sequenced material: peripheral blood, taken on day 0 of AZD1222 vaccination. The TCR originated in an adult in good health. The CDR3: CASSARGINYGYTF. The bases read TGTGCCAGCAGCGCTCGGGGAATTAACTATGGCTACACCTTC.